Given below is one T cell receptor (beta chain) in context. This sample is part of a study of blood T cell repertoires in COVID-19. Looking at the study overall: Researchers got acute and convalescent COVID-19 samples from the United States, Italy and Spain. The cDNA or gDNA used as material had been derived from T cells, B-cell-depleted T cells, or PBMCs.

How the authors handled the data: The authors estimated nucleated cell counts from reference gene primer amplification. The protocol was immunoSEQ multiplex PCR, while the TCRdb copy is restricted to in-frame clones and leaves out a portion. Clonal size and the V and J genes are those of that table, whereas D and trimming came from the DNA. The table includes roughly 150,000 clones, 60% to 80% detected once. The TCR originated in a man in his fifties or sixties who had recovered from COVID-19. What was sequenced was peripheral blood.

CDR3 DNA: TGTGCCAGCAGCTTCGCAGTTAGGGACAGGAGCACAGATACGCAGTATTTT. Translated, it gives CASSFAVRDRSTDTQYF. The chain is built from TRBV11-2 and TRBJ2-3; the match to TRBD1 covers 8 bases. Trimming at V came to 3 bases and at J to 0 bases, leaving 8 bases not matched to a gene. CDR1 SGHAT and CDR2 FQNNGV come from the germline V gene. CDR3 length: 17 amino acids.